This TCR beta chain appears in the sequencing data of a study of OX40 agonist ivuxolimab in advanced cancers. This table comes from immunoSEQ multiplex PCR, and its TCRdb copy is limited to in-frame clones, with some not included. The sample carries around 67,000 clones, approximately 84% recorded once. Study outcomes and limitations: People who partly responded at 0.1-3.0 mg/kg had some of the least clonal expansion seen. In CD8+ T cells, expanded clones were on average more numerous than in CD4+.

With regard to this clone: The antigen remains unidentified.

Germline lookup yields CDR1 SGHTA and CDR2 FQGNSA. The CDR3 is made up of 16 amino acids. With 5 bases clipped from V and 3 bases from J, the junction kept 7 bases outside the gene matches. This chain connects TRBV7-2 to TRBJ2-7; 13 bases agree with TRBD2. The specimen comprised CD4+ or CD8+ T cells sorted from blood, sampled in a trial of the OX40 agonist ivuxolimab. The clonotype originates from an adult with an advanced solid tumor such as melanoma, head and neck, liver or kidney cancer. The CDR3: CASSRTGLAGDYEQYF. The CDR3 DNA is TGTGCCAGCAGCCGCACCGGACTAGCGGGAGACTACGAGCAGTACTTC. Looking up the rest from reference TRBV7-2 and TRBJ2-7 gives the full variable domain: GAGVSQSPSNKVTEKGKDVELRCDPISGHTALYWYRQSLGQGLEFLIYFQGNSAPDKSGLPSDRFSAERTGGSVSTLTIQRTQQEDSAVYLCASSRTGLAGDYEQYFGPGTRLTVT.